This T cell receptor (beta chain) was observed in a study of blood T cell repertoires in COVID-19. Study-wide context: Specimens from acute and convalescent COVID-19 originated in the United States, Italy and Spain. T cells, B-cell-depleted T cells, or PBMCs provided the cDNA or gDNA that served as material.

The CDR3 covers 14 residues. The ends lost 6 bases at V and 6 bases at J; junction bases unmatched: 10. Germline CDR1 reads MDHEN; CDR2 reads SYDVKM. Original methodology: Using reference gene primer amplification, nucleated cell counts were estimated. Sequenced by immunoSEQ multiplex PCR; TCRdb stores in-frame clones only, minus some. Clonal size and the V and J genes are those of that table, whereas D and trimming came from the DNA. This table holds approximately 70,000 clones, about 68% found once. The genes are TRBV28 and TRBJ2-7, with 8 nucleotides matching TRBD1. This TCR was recovered from a woman between 65 and 79 years old with acute or convalescent COVID-19. Sequencing input: peripheral blood. In nucleotides, the CDR3 is TGTGCCAGCAGCTCAGGGGGCGGCGAAGGCGAGCAGTACTTC. Amino acid sequence: CASSSGGGEGEQYF. The entire variable domain, with the rest obtained from reference TRBV28 and TRBJ2-7, is as follows: DVKVTQSSRYLVKRTGEKVFLECVQDMDHENMFWYRQDPGLGLRLIYFSYDVKMKEKGDIPEGYSVSREKKERFSLILESASTNQTSMYLCASSSGGGEGEQYFGPGTRLTVT.